This T cell receptor (beta chain) is drawn from a study of a mutant IDH1 vaccine in newly diagnosed glioma. Study information: Most had both radiotherapy and temozolomide beforehand; others had only one.

Sequenced by immunoSEQ multiplex PCR; TCRdb stores in-frame clones only, minus some. Of 30,000 to 40,000 clones in the sample, approximately 82% were seen once. Turning to this clone: Its cognate antigen is unknown.

The time point was: week 35, safety follow-up. Each vaccine dose was 300 ug of mutant IDH1 20-mer peptide, with topical imiquimod. This TCR was sampled from a young woman with glioma. Sequenced material: PBMCs, taken from a glioma patient whose treatment included an IDH1 peptide vaccine.

The CDR3 region has the DNA TGCGCCAGCAGCCCGGACAGGGAGCGATACAATGAGCAGTTCTTC. This gives the protein CASSPDRERYNEQFF. The chain carries TRBV4-3 and TRBJ2-1; 8 bases agree with TRBD1. The ends lost 4 bases at V and 4 bases at J; junction bases unmatched: 6. This CDR3 has 15 residues. Germline CDR1 LGHNA, CDR2 YSLEER.